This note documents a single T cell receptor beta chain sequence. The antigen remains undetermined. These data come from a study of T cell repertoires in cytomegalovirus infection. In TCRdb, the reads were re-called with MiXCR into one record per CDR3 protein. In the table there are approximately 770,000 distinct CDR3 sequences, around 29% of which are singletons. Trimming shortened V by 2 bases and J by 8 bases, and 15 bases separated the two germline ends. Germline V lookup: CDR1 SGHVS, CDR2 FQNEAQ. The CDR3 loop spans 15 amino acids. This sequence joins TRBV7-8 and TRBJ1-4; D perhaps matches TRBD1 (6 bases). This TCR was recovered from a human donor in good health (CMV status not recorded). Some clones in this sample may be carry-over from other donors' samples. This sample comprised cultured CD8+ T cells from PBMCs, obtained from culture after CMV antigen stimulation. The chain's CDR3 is CASSLYVRGREKLFF. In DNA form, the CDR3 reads TGTGCCAGCAGCTTATACGTCAGGGGAAGGGAAAAACTGTTTTTT.